The 23 T cell receptor beta chains given below trace back to one sample, sequenced in a study of shared clonotypes between healthy human individuals. Sequencing used immunoSEQ multiplex PCR; TCRdb keeps in-frame clones, though not all of them. The repertoire holds a few million clones, with approximately 95% as singletons. Source material: naive CD4+ T cells from PBMCs. Subset given: CD45RA+ positively selected. All receptors come from a man between 18 and 35 years old in good health. Some clones in this sample may be carry-over from other donors' samples.

On this clone: The limits of the CDR3 on the DNA are not certain, so only TCRdb's listed CDR3 is given. This chain uses TRBV20-1 with TRBJ2-3; the D segment call TRBD2 is taken from the table without a DNA check. Inclusive of both ends, the CDR3 amounts to 11 amino acids. Germline V lookup: CDR1 DFQATT, CDR2 SNEGSKA (reference sequence). The CDR3 is CSVRRGVRSIF.

This chain uses TRBV28 with TRBJ2-2, with 7 bases that match TRBD1. The trim removed 5 bases at V and 0 bases at J, leaving 6 bases unmatched. Germline V gene sequence: CDR1 MDHEN, CDR2 SYDVKM. The CDR3 totals 16 residues. CDR3 bases: TGTGCCAGCAGTACCAGGGACAGACCGAACACCGGGGAGCTGTTTTTT. Translating gives CASSTRDRPNTGELFF.

A word on this clone: Other DNA sequences in this sample translate to the same CDR3. V usage is TRBV28 and J usage is TRBJ1-3; 7 bases are a match to TRBD1. The ends lost 6 bases at V and 3 bases at J; junction bases unmatched: 5. The CDR3 has 14 residues. CDR1 is MDHEN, CDR2 SYDVKM, per germline. The CDR3 DNA sequence: TGTGCCAGCAGCCGACAGGGAAGTGGAAACACCATATATTTT. This translates into CASSRQGSGNTIYF.

The chain employs TRBV28 and TRBJ2-2; D possibly corresponds to TRBD2 (5 bases). CDR1 is MDHEN and CDR2 is SYDVKM in the germline V gene. The CDR3 sequence is 16 residues long. Trimming took off 7 bases at V and 3 bases at J, with 18 bases between the two ends. The CDR3 loop reads CASTRRGEPDTGELFF. Here the CDR3 DNA reads TGTGCCAGCACCCGCCGTGGGGAGCCAGACACCGGGGAGCTGTTTTTT.

This chain joins TRBV6-5 and TRBJ1-2; 7 bases line up with TRBD1. The CDR3 contains 12 residues. V dropped 6 bases and J dropped 7; count of bases not matched to a gene: 5. In germline, CDR1 is MNHEY, CDR2 SVGAGI. Here the CDR3 DNA reads TGTGCCAGCAGAACAGGGGAATTTGGCTACACCTTC. Protein sequence: CASRTGEFGYTF.

The J gene is TRBJ1-3, the V gene TRBV6-1; no clear D. The CDR3 has 15 residues. V was shortened by 5 bases and J by 0 bases, with 11 bases between the two germline ends. CDR1 is MNHNS, CDR2 SASEGT, per germline. The CDR3 nucleotides read TGTGCCAGCAGTACCTCGACGTCCTCTGGAAACACCATATATTTT. Translating gives CASSTSTSSGNTIYF.

About this clone: Other DNA sequences in this sample translate to the same CDR3. This chain joins TRBV18 and TRBJ1-1, with D tentatively TRBD1 (5 bases). The germline V and J ends were trimmed by 0 bases and 2 bases, with 10 bases remaining between them. The CDR3 extends over 15 amino acids. Germline CDR1 KGHSH, CDR2 LQKENI. CDR3 sequence (DNA): TGTGCCAGCTCACCACCTCGGGGCCTAAACACTGAAGCTTTCTTT. Translation: CASSPPRGLNTEAFF.

J is TRBJ1-1 and V is TRBV2; D is perhaps TRBD1 (6 bases). Trimming shortened V by 4 bases and J by 8 bases, and 17 bases separated the two germline ends. The length of the CDR3 is 14 residues. Germline assignment: CDR1 SNHLY and CDR2 FYNNEI. The CDR3 DNA reads as TGTGCCAGCAGTGCTTACCGGGACACGGCAGAAGCTTTCTTT. It specifies CASSAYRDTAEAFF.

The rearrangement links TRBV27 to TRBJ2-3; tentatively, D is TRBD1 (6 bases). Germline assignment: CDR1 MNHEY and CDR2 SMNVEV (reference sequence). Trimming pared 6 bases from V and 2 bases from J, leaving 24 bases between. The CDR3 extends over 18 amino acids. In DNA, the CDR3 is TGTGCCAGCAGCCCTCGGCGCCAGGGGCAGTCATTCACAGATACGCAGTATTTT. Translating it yields CASSPRRQGQSFTDTQYF.

Regarding this clone: The sample holds other DNA sequences that translate to the same CDR3. The DNA of the CDR3 is TGTGCCAGCTCACCAGACAGGGGTGAAAAACTGTTTTTT. Its protein product is CASSPDRGEKLFF. J is TRBJ1-4 and V is TRBV18, with 8 bases lining up with TRBD1. The CDR3 extends over 13 amino acids. In germline, CDR1 is KGHSH, CDR2 LQKENI. V dropped 2 bases and J dropped 7; count of bases not matched to a gene: 0.

The genes are TRBV28 and TRBJ2-7; D is possibly TRBD2 (5 bases). Germline CDR1 is MDHEN and CDR2 is SYDVKM. The V end was cut by 2 bases, the J end by 7 bases, with 18 bases between. The CDR3 runs to 15 residues. The CDR3 region is CASSLVIPGSREQYF. The CDR3, as DNA: TGTGCCAGCAGTTTAGTTATTCCGGGATCGCGGGAGCAGTACTTC.

This chain joins TRBV29-1 and TRBJ1-2, with D uncertain. Germline values: CDR1 SQVTM, CDR2 ANQGSEA. This CDR3 has 10 residues. V lost 8 bases, J lost 7 bases, and 11 bases lay in between. In nucleotides, the CDR3 is TGCAGCCCAGAGGGTTGTGGCTACACCTTC. This codes for CSPEGCGYTF.

V and J are TRBV7-8 and TRBJ1-2, with 10 bases that match TRBD1. This CDR3 has 15 amino acids. J was trimmed by 1 base and V by 5 bases; bases with no gene match: 4. CDR1 is SGHVS, CDR2 FQNEAQ, per germline. CDR3 bases: TGTGCCAGCAGCCGAGGGACAGGGGATAACTATGGCTACACCTTC. Translation: CASSRGTGDNYGYTF.

The rearrangement uses TRBV9 and TRBJ2-3, with D perhaps TRBD2 (6 bases). V dropped 6 bases and J dropped 3 bases, with 14 bases sitting between them. The CDR3 sequence is 14 residues long. Germline V CDR1 and CDR2: SGDLS, YYNGEE. CDR3 sequence reads: CASTPGRGTDTQYF. The CDR3 bases are TGTGCCAGCACTCCCGGCCGGGGGACAGATACGCAGTATTTT.

In regard to this clone: Other DNA sequences of this sample code for an identical CDR3. The CDR3 DNA reads TGTGCCAGCAGTGAAGCGCAACCCTACGAGCAGTACTTC. Protein sequence: CASSEAQPYEQYF. The V gene is TRBV6-1, the J gene TRBJ2-7; D uncertain. In germline, CDR1 is MNHNS, CDR2 SASEGT. Deletions cut 0 bases from V and 2 bases from J, with 5 bases between. The CDR3 has 13 amino acids.

As concerns this clone: This sample also contains other DNA sequences that code for the same CDR3. The V call is TRBV28, the J call TRBJ2-1, with 9 bases that match TRBD2. CDR3 size: 14 residues. V lost 6 bases and J lost 3; bases outside the gene matches: 3. Per the germline V gene, CDR1 is MDHEN and CDR2 is SYDVKM. The CDR3 protein is CASSLSGSYNEQFF. Written as DNA, the CDR3 is TGTGCCAGCAGCCTTAGCGGGAGCTACAATGAGCAGTTCTTC.

This chain connects TRBV7-3 to TRBJ2-1; TRBD2 agrees at 11 bases. The trim removed 5 bases at V and 4 bases at J, leaving 7 bases unmatched. CDR1 SGHTA and CDR2 FQGTGA come from the germline V gene. This CDR3 is 16 amino acids long. This chain's CDR3 is CASSPPPSGRYNEQFF. DNA for the CDR3: TGTGCCAGCAGCCCCCCCCCTAGCGGGAGGTACAATGAGCAGTTCTTC.

V is TRBV7-6 and J is TRBJ2-5; D call uncertain. Per the germline V gene, CDR1 is SGHVS and CDR2 is FNYEAQ. Trimming cost V 7 bases and J 4 bases, with 13 bases left between them. This CDR3 is 13 amino acids long. CDR3 coding DNA: TGTGCCAGCACCCACGGCCCAGGAGAGACCCAGTACTTC. Residues: CASTHGPGETQYF.

This chain joins TRBV7-2 and TRBJ2-3; the match to TRBD2 covers 7 bases. The germline V gene has CDR1 SGHTA and CDR2 FQGNSA. The CDR3 runs 14 residues. With V trimmed by 5 bases and J by 4 bases, 6 bases remained unmatched. DNA for the CDR3: TGTGCCAGCAGCCCCTGGCGGGAGCCAGATACGCAGTATTTT. It is translated as CASSPWREPDTQYF.

The chain has TRBV28 and TRBJ1-5, with D unclear. Germline V gene data show CDR1 as MDHEN and CDR2 as SYDVKM. This CDR3 comprises 12 residues. Trimming removed 8 bases from V and 5 bases from J, with 10 bases in between. The CDR3 DNA follows: TGTGCCAGCGGTTGGGCATATCAGCCCCAGCATTTT. This gives the protein CASGWAYQPQHF.

The CDR3 sequence: CASSNMAGTGNTIYF. The CDR3 DNA reads as TGTGCCAGCTCAAATATGGCAGGGACTGGAAACACCATATATTTT. The chain couples TRBV9 to TRBJ1-3, with D perhaps TRBD1 (5 bases). Trimming shortened V by 7 bases and J by 2 bases, and 16 bases separated the two germline ends. The germline V gene encodes CDR1 SGDLS and CDR2 YYNGEE. The CDR3 totals 15 residues.

The chain joins TRBV7-8 to TRBJ1-2; 9 nucleotides line up with TRBD1. The ends lost 5 bases at V and 6 bases at J; junction bases unmatched: 7. This CDR3 has 14 residues. Germline values: CDR1 SGHVS, CDR2 FQNEAQ. The CDR3 spells CASSRLDRGDGYTF. CDR3 nucleotide sequence: TGTGCCAGCAGCCGCCTGGACAGGGGAGATGGCTACACCTTC.

This chain uses TRBV6-5 with TRBJ1-2; D may be TRBD1 (6 bases). This CDR3 is 13 amino acids long. V lost 6 bases to trimming and J lost 3 bases, with 11 bases between them. Germline V CDR1 and CDR2: MNHEY, SVGAGI. In DNA, the CDR3 is TGTGCCAGCAGAAACAGGGCAGACTATGGCTACACCTTC. This sequence encodes CASRNRADYGYTF.